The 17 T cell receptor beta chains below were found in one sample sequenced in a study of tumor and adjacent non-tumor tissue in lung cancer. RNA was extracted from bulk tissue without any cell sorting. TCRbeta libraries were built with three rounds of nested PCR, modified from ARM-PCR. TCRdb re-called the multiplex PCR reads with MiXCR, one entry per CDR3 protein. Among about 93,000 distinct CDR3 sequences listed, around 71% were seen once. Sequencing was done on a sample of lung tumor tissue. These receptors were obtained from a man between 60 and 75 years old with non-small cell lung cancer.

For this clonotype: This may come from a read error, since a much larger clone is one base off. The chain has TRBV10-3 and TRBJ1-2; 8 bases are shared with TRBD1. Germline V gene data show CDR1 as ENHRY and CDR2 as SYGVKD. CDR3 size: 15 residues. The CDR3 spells CAITEQGEANYGYIF. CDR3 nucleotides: TGTGCCATCACTGAACAGGGGGAGGCGAACTATGGCTACATCTTC.

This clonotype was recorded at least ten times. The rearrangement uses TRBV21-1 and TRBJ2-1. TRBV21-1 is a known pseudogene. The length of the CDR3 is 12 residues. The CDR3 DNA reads TGTGCCAGCGGTGAAGAAGACAATGAGCAGTTCTTC. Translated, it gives CASGEEDNEQFF.

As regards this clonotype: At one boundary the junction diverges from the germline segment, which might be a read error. The CDR3: CASSLTGARTDTQYF. The CDR3 DNA follows: TGTGCCAGCAGCCTAACGGGAGCGCGCACAGATACGCAGTATTTT. The V gene is TRBV7-3, the J gene TRBJ2-3; the D gene is possibly TRBD2 (6 bases). The CDR3 has 15 residues. Germline V gene lookup returns CDR1 SGHTA and CDR2 FQGTGA.

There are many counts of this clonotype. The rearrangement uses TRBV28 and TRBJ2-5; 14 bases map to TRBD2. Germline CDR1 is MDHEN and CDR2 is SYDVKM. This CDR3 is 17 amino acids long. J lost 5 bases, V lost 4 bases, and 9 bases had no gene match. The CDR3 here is CASSSPRLAGGEETQYF. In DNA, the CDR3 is TGTGCCAGCAGTTCCCCTCGACTAGCGGGAGGGGAGGAGACCCAGTACTTC.

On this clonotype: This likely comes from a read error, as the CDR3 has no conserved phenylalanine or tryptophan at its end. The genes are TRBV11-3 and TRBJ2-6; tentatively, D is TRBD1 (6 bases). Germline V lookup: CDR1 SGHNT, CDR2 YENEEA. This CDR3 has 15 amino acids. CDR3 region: CASSQQGSGANDLTS. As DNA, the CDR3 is TGTGCAAGCAGCCAACAGGGTTCTGGGGCCAACGACCTGACTTCC.

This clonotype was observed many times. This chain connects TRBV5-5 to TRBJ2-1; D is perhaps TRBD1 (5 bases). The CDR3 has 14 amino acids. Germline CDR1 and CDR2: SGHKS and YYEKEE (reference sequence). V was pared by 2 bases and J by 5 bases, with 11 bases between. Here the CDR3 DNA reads TGTGCCAGCAGCTTTAGACAGATCCACAATGAGCAGTTCTTC. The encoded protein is CASSFRQIHNEQFF.

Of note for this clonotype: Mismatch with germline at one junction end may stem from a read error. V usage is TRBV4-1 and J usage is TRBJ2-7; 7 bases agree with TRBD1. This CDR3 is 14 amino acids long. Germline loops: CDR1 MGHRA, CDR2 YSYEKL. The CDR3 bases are TGCGCCAACAGCACCGCAGGGGGTTCCCACGAGCAGTACTTC. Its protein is CANSTAGGSHEQYF.

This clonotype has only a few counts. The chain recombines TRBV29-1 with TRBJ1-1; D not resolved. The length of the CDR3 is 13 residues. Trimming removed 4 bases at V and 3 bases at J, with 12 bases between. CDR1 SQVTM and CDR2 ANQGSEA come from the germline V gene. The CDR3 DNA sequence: TGCAGCGTTGGCGGGGAAGGGTACACTGAAGCTTTCTTT. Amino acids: CSVGGEGYTEAFF.

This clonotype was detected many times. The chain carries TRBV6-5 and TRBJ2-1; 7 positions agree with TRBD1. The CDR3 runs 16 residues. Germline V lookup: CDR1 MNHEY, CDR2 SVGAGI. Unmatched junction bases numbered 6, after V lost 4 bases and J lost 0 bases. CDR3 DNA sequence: TGTGCCAGCAGTTCCAGGGGGTCGAGCTCCTACAATGAGCAGTTCTTC. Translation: CASSSRGSSSYNEQFF.

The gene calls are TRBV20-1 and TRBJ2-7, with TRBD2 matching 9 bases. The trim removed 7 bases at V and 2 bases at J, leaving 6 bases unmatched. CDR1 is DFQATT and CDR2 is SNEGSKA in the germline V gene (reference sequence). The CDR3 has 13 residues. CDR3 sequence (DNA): TGCAGTGTAAGACTAGCGGTAACCTACGAGCAGTACTTC. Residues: CSVRLAVTYEQYF.

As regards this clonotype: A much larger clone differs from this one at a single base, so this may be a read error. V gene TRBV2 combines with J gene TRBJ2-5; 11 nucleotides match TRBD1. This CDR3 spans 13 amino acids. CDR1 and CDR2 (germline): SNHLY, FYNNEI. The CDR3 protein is CVSAEGTGGTQYF. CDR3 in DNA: TGTGTCAGCGCTGAAGGGACAGGGGGGACCCAGTACTTC.

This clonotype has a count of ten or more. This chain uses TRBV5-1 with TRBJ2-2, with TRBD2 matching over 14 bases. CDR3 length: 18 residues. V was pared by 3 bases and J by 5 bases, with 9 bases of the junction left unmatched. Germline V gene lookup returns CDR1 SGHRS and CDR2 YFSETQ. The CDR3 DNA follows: TGCGCCAGCAGCTCGGGACTAGCGGGAGCCCTAGGAACCGGGGAGCTGTTTTTT. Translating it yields CASSSGLAGALGTGELFF. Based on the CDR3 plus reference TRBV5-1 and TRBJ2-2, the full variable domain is KAGVTQTPRYLIKTRGQQVTLSCSPISGHRSVSWYQQTPGQGLQFLFEYFSETQRNKGNFPGRFSGRQFSNSRSEMNVSTLELGDSALYLCASSSGLAGALGTGELFFGEGSRLTVL.

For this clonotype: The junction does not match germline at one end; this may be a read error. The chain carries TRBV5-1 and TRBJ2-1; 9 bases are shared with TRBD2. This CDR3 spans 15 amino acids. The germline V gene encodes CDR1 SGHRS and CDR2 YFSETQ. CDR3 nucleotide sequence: TGCGCCTGCAGCTGGGGGGCTAGCGGGAACAATGAGCAGTTCTTC. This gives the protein CACSWGASGNNEQFF.

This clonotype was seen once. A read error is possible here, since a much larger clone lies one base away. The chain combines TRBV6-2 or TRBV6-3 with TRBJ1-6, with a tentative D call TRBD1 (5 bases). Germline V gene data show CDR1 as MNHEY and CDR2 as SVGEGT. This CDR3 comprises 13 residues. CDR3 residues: CTSKSSRVSPLHF. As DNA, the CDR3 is TGTACCAGCAAATCCTCCAGGGTTTCACCCCTCCACTTT.

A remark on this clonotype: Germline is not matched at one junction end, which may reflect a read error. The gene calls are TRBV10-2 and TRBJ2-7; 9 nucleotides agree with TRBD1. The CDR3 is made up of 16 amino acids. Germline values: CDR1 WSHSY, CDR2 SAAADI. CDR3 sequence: CASSDWGTGRGYEQYF. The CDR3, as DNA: TGCGCCAGCAGTGATTGGGGGACAGGGAGAGGCTACGAGCAATACTTC.

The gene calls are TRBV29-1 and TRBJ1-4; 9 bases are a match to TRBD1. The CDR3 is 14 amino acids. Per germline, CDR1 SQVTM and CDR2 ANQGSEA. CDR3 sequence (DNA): TGCACTGCCACATTGGGACAGGGAACTGAAAAACTGTTTTTT. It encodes CTATLGQGTEKLFF.

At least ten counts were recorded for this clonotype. The CDR3 here is CSVETPRGQYF. The CDR3 nucleotides read TGCAGCGTTGAAACCCCAAGGGGGCAGTACTTC. The J gene is TRBJ2-7, the V gene TRBV29-1, with TRBD1 as a possible D gene (5 bases). CDR1 is SQVTM and CDR2 is ANQGSEA in the germline V gene. Between the trimmed V and J ends, which lost 2 bases and 9 bases, there was a span of 11 bases. This CDR3 has 11 amino acids.